The T cell receptor (beta chain) under discussion was sequenced for a study of PD-1 blockade in classical Hodgkin lymphoma. Study-wide results and caveats: TCR diversity in CD4+, not CD8+, cells rose significantly by C4D1.

On this clone: No antigen is known for it.

The germline V gene has CDR1 SGHRS and CDR2 YFSETQ. The V and J ends lost 0 bases and 4 bases respectively, with 12 bases between them. The CDR3 is 15 amino acids. Each patient relapsed following autologous stem cell transplantation, and prior brentuximab vedotin exposure differed. Magnetic negative selection, applied to thawed PBMCs, was used to isolate the CD8+ T cells. Assay used: immunoSEQ multiplex PCR; TCRdb lists only in-frame clones, some missing. The data contain fewer than 30,000 clones, 85% to 90% of them singletons. The TCR sequence derives from a human donor with classical Hodgkin lymphoma. This chain joins TRBV5-1 and TRBJ2-3; D perhaps matches TRBD1 (5 bases). The sequencing used CD8+ T cells from blood, collected at baseline. For the CDR3, the DNA is TGCGCCAGCAGCTTGGCAGGGCAGGTCGCAGATACGCAGTATTTT. It is translated as CASSLAGQVADTQYF.